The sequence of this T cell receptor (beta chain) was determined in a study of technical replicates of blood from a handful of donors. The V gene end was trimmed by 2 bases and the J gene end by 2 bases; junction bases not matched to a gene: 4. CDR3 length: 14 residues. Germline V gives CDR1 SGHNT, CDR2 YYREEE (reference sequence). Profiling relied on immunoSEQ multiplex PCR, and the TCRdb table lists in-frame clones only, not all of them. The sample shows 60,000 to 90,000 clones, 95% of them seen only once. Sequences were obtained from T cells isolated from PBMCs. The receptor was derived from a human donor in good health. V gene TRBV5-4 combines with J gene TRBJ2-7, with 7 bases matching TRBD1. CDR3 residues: CASSFKGTAYEQYF. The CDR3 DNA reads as TGTGCCAGCAGCTTTAAGGGGACAGCCTACGAGCAGTACTTC.